This entry describes one T cell receptor beta chain. Its target is not known. V was clipped by 5 bases and J by 3 bases, with 8 bases between them. CDR3 length: 12 residues. Germline V lookup: CDR1 SGHVS, CDR2 FNYEAQ. This table comes from immunoSEQ multiplex PCR, and its TCRdb copy is limited to in-frame clones, with some not included. The sample has some 110,000 clones; approximately 90% are singletons. The sample originates from a study of T cell clones after liver transplantation. The wider study: Graft-donor-reactive sequences were compared with third-party-reactive TCRbeta sequences from pre-transplant mixed lymphocyte reactions. Until 12-24 months post-transplant, subjects got standard immunosuppression and no induction. Findings of the study overall: Migration into the graft, not deletion, may explain lost graft donor-reactive T cells.

This chain links TRBV7-6 with TRBJ2-7, with a tentative D call TRBD2 (6 bases). The sequenced sample was CD4+ T cells from blood, obtained 12 months after liver transplant. The sequence derives from a human patient who received a liver transplant. Some T cells may be provided by the graft donor. The CDR3 loop is CASSPGGYEQYF. The CDR3 bases are TGTGCCAGCAGCCCCGGGGGCTACGAGCAGTACTTC.